A single sample gave rise to the 10 T cell receptor beta chains below, sequenced in a study of sequential checkpoint blockade in melanoma. Treatment indicated: randomized to nivolumab then ipilimumab (arm A) or the reverse (arm B). Generated by immunoSEQ multiplex PCR, the TCRdb table keeps only in-frame clones and is missing some. The profile shows 20,000 to 25,000 clones, around 70% of them singletons. The source was CD8+ T cells sorted from blood (inferred from file names), collected from a patient given nivolumab and ipilimumab in sequence. The receptors shown here come from a human donor with melanoma.

The gene calls are TRBV10-3 and TRBJ1-4; 9 bases agree with TRBD1. The CDR3 is made up of 18 amino acids. The V gene end was trimmed by 4 bases and the J gene end by 4 bases; junction bases not matched to a gene: 13. CDR1 is ENHRY, CDR2 SYGVKD, per germline. CDR3 coding DNA: TGTGCCATCAGTGGGACAGGGGTATTTGGTGGATATAATGAAAAACTGTTTTTT. Its translation: CAISGTGVFGGYNEKLFF.

This chain connects TRBV4-2 to TRBJ1-3; TRBD1 matches at 8 bases. There are 16 residues in the CDR3. The trim removed 4 bases at V and 4 bases at J, leaving 9 bases unmatched. Germline V gene data show CDR1 as LGHNA and CDR2 as YNFKEQ. DNA of the CDR3: TGTGCCAGCAGCCCCGGACAGGGCTGGGAAGGAAACACCATATATTTT. Protein sequence: CASSPGQGWEGNTIYF.

The rearrangement uses TRBV7-7 and TRBJ2-7; 9 positions match TRBD1. The J segment lost 1 base and the V segment lost 6 bases, leaving 4 bases of the junction unmatched. In germline, CDR1 is SSHAT, CDR2 FNYEAQ (reference sequence). The CDR3 is 14 amino acids. CDR3 protein: CASSRGTGSYEQYF. As DNA, the CDR3 is TGTGCCAGCAGTAGGGGGACAGGGTCCTACGAGCAGTACTTC.

The V call is TRBV4-2, the J call TRBJ2-1, with 11 positions matching TRBD2. Germline V gene lookup returns CDR1 LGHNA and CDR2 YNFKEQ. CDR3 length: 18 amino acids. V was clipped by 1 base and J by 0 bases; unmatched bases: 5. CDR3 sequence: CASSQVASGGSSYNEQFF. For the CDR3, the DNA is TGTGCCAGCAGCCAAGTCGCTAGCGGGGGGAGCTCCTACAATGAGCAGTTCTTC.

This rearrangement joins TRBV2 to TRBJ2-1, with D perhaps matching TRBD2 (6 bases). This CDR3 comprises 14 residues. In germline, CDR1 is SNHLY, CDR2 FYNNEI. V lost 6 bases and J lost 0, with 9 bases in between. The DNA of the CDR3 is TGTGCCAGCAGGGAGGGGACCTCCTACAATGAGCAGTTCTTC. This gives the protein CASREGTSYNEQFF.

This chain uses TRBV20-1 with TRBJ2-7; D gene uncertain. Trimming stripped 3 bases from V and 5 bases from J, with 5 bases between. CDR3 length: 10 amino acids. Germline lookup yields CDR1 DFQATT and CDR2 SNEGSKA (reference sequence). CDR3 nucleotides: TGCAGTGCTAGTGTCAACGAGCAGTACTTC. It codes for CSASVNEQYF.

The chain couples TRBV6-5 to TRBJ1-2, with 9 bases lining up with TRBD1. From germline, CDR1 is MNHEY and CDR2 SVGAGI. V trimming: 6 bases; J trimming: 7 bases; junction bases outside the gene matches: 9. This CDR3 spans 14 amino acids. CDR3 sequence (DNA): TGTGCCAGCAGCTCCCCCGGGACAGGGACTGGCTACACCTTC. Protein product: CASSSPGTGTGYTF.

This sequence joins TRBV15 and TRBJ1-5; no firm D call. Germline values: CDR1 LNHNV, CDR2 YYDKDF (reference sequence). The CDR3 runs to 14 residues. Between the trimmed V and J ends, which lost 0 bases and 5 bases, there was a span of 8 bases. CDR3 region: CATSRDESYQPQHF. In DNA form, the CDR3 reads TGTGCCACCAGCAGAGATGAGTCTTATCAGCCCCAGCATTTT.

In this sample, this clone turned up once. This chain joins TRBV4-2 and TRBJ1-3; possible D gene TRBD1, 5 bases. Trimming removed 0 bases from V and 0 bases from J, with 21 bases in between. The CDR3 spans 20 residues. Germline lookup yields CDR1 LGHNA and CDR2 YNFKEQ. CDR3 sequence: CASSQEFIETDVFSGNTIYF. The CDR3 nucleotides are TGTGCCAGCAGCCAAGAGTTCATAGAGACAGACGTTTTCTCTGGAAACACCATATATTTT.

This chain links TRBV19 with TRBJ2-7, with D maybe TRBD1 (8 bases). Germline V gene lookup returns CDR1 LNHDA and CDR2 SQIVND (reference sequence). CDR3 length: 16 residues. V shed 5 bases and J shed 2 bases, with 19 bases lying between them. The CDR3 sequence: CASSQRQGTNPYEQYF. Written as DNA, the CDR3 is TGTGCCAGTAGTCAGAGACAGGGGACTAACCCCTACGAGCAGTACTTC.